This T cell receptor (beta chain) was sequenced in a study of read filtering for tumor transcriptome and immune sequencing. Overall study results and limits: Even smaller IR-seq throughput identified most shared clonotypes.

Trimming removed 3 bases from V and 5 bases from J, with 16 bases in between. The CDR3 loop spans 16 amino acids. Germline assignment: CDR1 SGHVS and CDR2 FNYEAQ. From about 400 ng of RNA, a library with molecular barcoded alpha/delta and beta/gamma adaptors was made. TCRdb re-called the reads through MiXCR, storing one row per CDR3 protein. The sample gives 39,000 or so distinct CDR3 sequences, roughly 13% of which show up once; 6.5% to 8.5% is in the top ten. About this clonotype: Its antigen is unknown.

The sequencing input was a population of CD138-negative cells sorted from bone marrow. The chain joins TRBV7-6 to TRBJ2-2, with D unclear. This TCR derives from a donor aged 40 or older with multiple myeloma. As DNA, the CDR3 is TGTGCCAGCAGCTTCACTTCGCGTGTTGGGACCGGGGAGCTGTTTTTT. Translating it yields CASSFTSRVGTGELFF.